The clone carrying this T cell receptor beta chain was counted between two and nine times. TCRdb's table, derived via immunoSEQ multiplex PCR, lists solely in-frame clones and lacks some. The repertoire holds around 300,000 clones, with over 75% as singletons. All enrollees were about 18 to 95 years old and from 25 or so US areas. Allocation to cohorts depended on clinical history reported by the participants. The data were taken from a study of blood T cell repertoires in COVID-19. Study at large: Sources were T cells, B-cell-depleted T cells, or PBMCs; the material itself was cDNA or gDNA.

The specimen sequenced was PBMCs or T cells enriched from blood (not recorded which). The origin of this receptor is a man aged 25 to 45 who had recovered from COVID-19.

The CDR3, as DNA: TGTGCCAGCAGCCCCTATACAGGGCTGAACGGGGAGCTGTTTTTT. This gives the protein CASSPYTGLNGELFF. The rearrangement uses TRBV3-1 (or the pseudogene TRBV3-2) and TRBJ2-2, with D possibly TRBD1 on 6 matching bases. Germline-derived CDR1 and CDR2 are LGHDT and YNNKEL (reference sequence). V was trimmed by 4 bases and J by 7 bases, leaving 16 bases between them. The CDR3 consists of 15 residues.